This TCR beta chain stems from a study of T cell responses to AZD1222 COVID-19 vaccine. The V and J ends lost 4 bases and 12 bases respectively, with 7 bases between them. The length of the CDR3 is 11 residues. The germline CDR1 and CDR2 sequences are MDHEN and SYDVKM. Study-wide results and caveats: The study found Spike-specific TCR breadth and depth rose after two AZD1222 doses.

As to this clone: Its antigen is as yet unknown.

Libraries were prepared by immunoSEQ multiplex PCR; TCRdb keeps only in-frame clonotypes and omits some of them. Here the sample spans around 130,000 clones, roughly 85% being singletons. This rearrangement joins TRBV28 to TRBJ1-6; D is ambiguous. The sequenced sample was peripheral blood, obtained on day 0 of MenACWY control vaccination. The sequence came from an adult in good health. CDR3 DNA sequence: TGTGCCAGCAGTTATCGGGAACCCCTCCACTTT. This sequence encodes CASSYREPLHF.